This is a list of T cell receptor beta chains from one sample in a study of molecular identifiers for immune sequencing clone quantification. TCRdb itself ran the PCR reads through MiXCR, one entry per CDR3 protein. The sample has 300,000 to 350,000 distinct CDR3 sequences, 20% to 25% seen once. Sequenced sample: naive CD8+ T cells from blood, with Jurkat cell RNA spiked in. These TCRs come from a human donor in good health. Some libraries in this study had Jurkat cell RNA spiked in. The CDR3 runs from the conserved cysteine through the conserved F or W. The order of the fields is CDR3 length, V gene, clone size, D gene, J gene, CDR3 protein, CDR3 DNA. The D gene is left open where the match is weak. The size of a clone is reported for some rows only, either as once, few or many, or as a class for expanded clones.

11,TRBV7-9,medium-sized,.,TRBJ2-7,CASSPGYEQYF,TGTGCCAGCAGCCCCGGCTACGAGCAGTACTTC
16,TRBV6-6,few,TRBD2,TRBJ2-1,CASILTIAGSYNEQFF,TGTGCCAGCATTCTAACTATAGCGGGGTCCTACAATGAGCAGTTCTTC
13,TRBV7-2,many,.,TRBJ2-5,CASSFPIQETQYF,TGTGCCAGCAGCTTCCCCATCCAAGAGACCCAGTACTTC
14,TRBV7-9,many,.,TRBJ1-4,CASSQGRGREKLFF,TGTGCCAGCAGTCAAGGCAGGGGCCGTGAAAAACTGTTTTTT
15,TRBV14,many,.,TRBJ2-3,CASSQDLVTDDTQYF,TGTGCCAGCAGCCAAGATCTCGTGACAGACGATACGCAGTATTTT
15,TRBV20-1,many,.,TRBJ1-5,CSATARAGSNQPQHF,TGCAGTGCTACCGCCAGGGCGGGGAGCAATCAGCCCCAGCATTTT
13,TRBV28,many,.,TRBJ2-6,CASSHPGANVLTF,TGTGCCAGCAGCCATCCCGGGGCCAACGTCCTGACTTTC
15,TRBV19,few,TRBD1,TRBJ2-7,CVSSLGQGWIYEQYF,TGTGTCAGTAGCCTTGGACAGGGTTGGATCTACGAGCAGTACTTC
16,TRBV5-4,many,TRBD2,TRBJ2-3,CASSSFSGRAEDTQYF,TGTGCCAGCAGCTCGTTTAGCGGGAGGGCGGAAGATACGCAGTATTTT
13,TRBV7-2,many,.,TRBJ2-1,CASSSHPGNEQFF,TGTGCCAGCAGCTCCCACCCTGGGAATGAGCAGTTCTTC
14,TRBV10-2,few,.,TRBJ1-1,CASSEDRLNTEAFF,TGCGCCAGCAGCGAAGACAGGCTGAACACTGAAGCTTTCTTT
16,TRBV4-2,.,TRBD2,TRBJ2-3,CASSQDMAGGTDTQYF,TGCGCCAGCAGCCAAGATATGGCGGGGGGCACAGATACGCAGTATTTT
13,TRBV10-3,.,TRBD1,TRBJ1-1,CAISWDRDIEAFF,TGTGCCATCAGCTGGGACAGAGACATTGAAGCTTTCTTT
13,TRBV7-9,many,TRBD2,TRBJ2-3,CAILGLAADTQYF,TGTGCCATCCTAGGACTAGCGGCAGATACGCAGTATTTT
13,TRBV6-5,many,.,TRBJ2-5,CASSYSGVETQYF,TGTGCCAGCAGTTACTCGGGGGTGGAGACCCAGTACTTC
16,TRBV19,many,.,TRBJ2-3,CASSRALFTGTDTQYF,TGTGCCAGTAGTAGAGCACTCTTCACGGGCACAGATACGCAGTATTTT
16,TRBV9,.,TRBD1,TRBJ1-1,CASSVDVTGGTAEAFF,TGTGCCAGCAGCGTAGATGTTACAGGGGGGACCGCTGAAGCTTTCTTT
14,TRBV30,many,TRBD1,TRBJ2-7,CAWNSGTGVYEQYF,TGTGCCTGGAATAGTGGGACAGGGGTCTACGAGCAGTACTTC
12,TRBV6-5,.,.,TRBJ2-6,CARGFGANVLTF,TGTGCCAGAGGGTTTGGGGCCAACGTCCTGACTTTC
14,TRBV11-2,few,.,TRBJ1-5,CASSLDLGSQPQHF,TGTGCCAGCAGCTTAGATCTGGGCTCTCAGCCCCAGCATTTT
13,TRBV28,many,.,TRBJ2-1,CASRRGSSDEQFF,TGTGCCAGCAGGCGAGGGAGTTCCGATGAGCAGTTCTTC
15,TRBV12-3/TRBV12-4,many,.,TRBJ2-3,CASSIATGSTDTQYF,TGTGCCAGCAGTATTGCGACGGGATCCACAGATACGCAGTATTTT
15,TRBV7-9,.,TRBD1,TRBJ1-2,CASSLGTGGNYGNTF,TGTGCCAGCAGCTTAGGGACAGGCGGAAACTATGGCAACACCTTC
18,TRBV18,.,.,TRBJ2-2,CASSPKSLGGSWTGELFF,TGTGCCAGCTCACCAAAATCTCTCGGGGGATCGTGGACCGGGGAGCTGTTTTTT
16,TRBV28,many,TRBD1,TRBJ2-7,CASSSLKTGVNYEQYF,TGTGCCAGCAGTTCACTCAAAACAGGGGTGAACTACGAGCAGTACTTC
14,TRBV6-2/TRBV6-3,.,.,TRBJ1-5,CASTFGTLNQPQHF,TGTGCCAGCACCTTTGGGACTTTGAATCAGCCCCAGCATTTT
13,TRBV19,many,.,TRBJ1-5,CASTGGFNQPQHF,TGTGCCAGTACCGGAGGGTTCAATCAGCCCCAGCATTTT
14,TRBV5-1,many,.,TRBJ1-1,CASSLVHGDSEAFF,TGCGCCAGCAGCTTGGTGCACGGGGACTCTGAAGCTTTCTTT
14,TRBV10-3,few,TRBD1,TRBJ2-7,CAINPRGPSYEQYF,TGTGCCATCAACCCCAGGGGGCCGTCCTACGAGCAGTACTTC
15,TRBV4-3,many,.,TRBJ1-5,CASSQGRGANQPQHF,TGCGCCAGCAGCCAAGGGAGGGGAGCCAATCAGCCCCAGCATTTT
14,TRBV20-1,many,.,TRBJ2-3,CSAKDIPSTDTQYF,TGCAGTGCTAAGGACATCCCTAGCACAGATACGCAGTATTTT
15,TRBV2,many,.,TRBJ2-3,CASGRLTVSTDTQYF,TGTGCCAGCGGAAGATTGACAGTTAGCACAGATACGCAGTATTTT
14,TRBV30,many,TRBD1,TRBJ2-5,CAWSVGTGGMAQYF,TGTGCCTGGAGTGTGGGGACAGGGGGCATGGCCCAGTACTTC
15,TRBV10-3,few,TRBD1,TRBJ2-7,CAISEPGTGFYEQYF,TGTGCCATCAGTGAGCCCGGGACAGGTTTCTACGAGCAGTACTTC
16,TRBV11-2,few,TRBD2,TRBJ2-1,CASSLLTSGTNNEQFF,TGTGCCAGCAGCCTCCTGACTAGCGGGACGAACAATGAGCAGTTCTTC
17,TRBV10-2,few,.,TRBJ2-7,CASSESVYQSQGLEQYF,TGCGCCAGCAGTGAGTCGGTATACCAATCTCAGGGCCTCGAGCAGTACTTC
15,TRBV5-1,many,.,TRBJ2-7,CASSSTTGTSYEQYF,TGCGCCAGCAGCTCTACGACAGGAACCTCCTACGAGCAGTACTTC
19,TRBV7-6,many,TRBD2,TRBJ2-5,CASSLLPGTSGGSRETQYF,TGTGCCAGCAGCCTCCTCCCCGGGACTAGCGGGGGCTCTCGAGAGACCCAGTACTTC
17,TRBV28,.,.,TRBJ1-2,CASSFEEVGLNYYGYTF,TGTGCCAGCAGCTTCGAAGAGGTGGGGCTGAATTACTATGGCTACACCTTC
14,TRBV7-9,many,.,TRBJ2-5,CASSPRGFQETQYF,TGTGCCAGCAGCCCACGGGGTTTTCAAGAGACCCAGTACTTC
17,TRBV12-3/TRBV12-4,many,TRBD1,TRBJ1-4,CASSYAGTGAPDEKLFF,TGTGCCAGCAGTTACGCCGGGACAGGGGCCCCCGATGAAAAACTGTTTTTT
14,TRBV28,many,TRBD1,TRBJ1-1,CASSPGQGTTEAFF,TGTGCCAGCAGTCCAGGACAGGGTACCACTGAAGCTTTCTTT
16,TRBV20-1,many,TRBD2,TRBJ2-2,CSARDSGRALTGELFF,TGCAGTGCTAGAGATAGCGGGAGGGCCCTCACCGGGGAGCTGTTTTTT
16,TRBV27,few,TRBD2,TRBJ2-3,CASSLGLAGVEDTQYF,TGTGCCAGCAGTCTGGGGCTAGCGGGAGTCGAGGATACGCAGTATTTT
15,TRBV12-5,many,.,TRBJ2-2,CASAALTGNTGELFF,TGTGCTAGTGCCGCCCTTACAGGGAACACCGGGGAGCTGTTTTTT
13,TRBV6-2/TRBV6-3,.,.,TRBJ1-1,CASSYWGADEAFF,TGTGCCAGCAGTTATTGGGGGGCAGATGAAGCTTTCTTT
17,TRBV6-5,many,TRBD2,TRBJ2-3,CASSYSGGRAKFDTQYF,TGTGCCAGCAGTTACTCGGGCGGGAGGGCCAAATTTGATACGCAGTATTTT
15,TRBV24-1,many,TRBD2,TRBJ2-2,CATSEGTSSTGELFF,TGTGCCACCAGTGAAGGGACTAGCAGCACCGGGGAGCTGTTTTTT
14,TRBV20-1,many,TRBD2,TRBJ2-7,CSARDLAGVGEQYF,TGCAGTGCTAGGGATCTAGCGGGAGTAGGGGAGCAGTACTTC
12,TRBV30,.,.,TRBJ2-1,CAWSVVANEQFF,TGTGCCTGGAGTGTAGTGGCCAATGAGCAGTTCTTC
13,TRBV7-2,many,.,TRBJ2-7,CASSLVKLREQYF,TGTGCCAGCAGCTTAGTGAAGTTGAGGGAGCAGTACTTC